This entry is about one TCR beta chain. Its specificity is not known. CDR1 is MNHNS and CDR2 is SASEGT in the germline V gene. CDR3 length equals 13 residues. Unmatched junction bases numbered 8, after V lost 10 bases and J lost 4 bases. The authors amplified TCR beta CDR3 regions, and they did so from RNA transcripts for repertoire sequencing. Second-round multiplex PCR came after a first-round RT-PCR that employed HTBI primers. TCRdb analysed the multiplex PCR reads with MiXCR anew, one entry per CDR3 protein. The sample holds hundreds of thousands of distinct CDR3 sequences, approximately 15% seen once. This sample is drawn from a study of Graves' ophthalmopathy and Graves' hyperthyroidism. Points from the study as a whole: Most expanded thyroid clonotypes above 0.001 frequency also appeared in blood.

The receptor comes from a woman aged 25 to 39 with Graves' ophthalmopathy. The sequencing sample was made of blood. This sequence joins TRBV6-1 and TRBJ2-7; TRBD2 matches 9 bases. The CDR3 DNA reads TGTGCCACCACTAGCGGGCTTTCTTACGAGCAGTACTTC. Its protein product is CATTSGLSYEQYF.